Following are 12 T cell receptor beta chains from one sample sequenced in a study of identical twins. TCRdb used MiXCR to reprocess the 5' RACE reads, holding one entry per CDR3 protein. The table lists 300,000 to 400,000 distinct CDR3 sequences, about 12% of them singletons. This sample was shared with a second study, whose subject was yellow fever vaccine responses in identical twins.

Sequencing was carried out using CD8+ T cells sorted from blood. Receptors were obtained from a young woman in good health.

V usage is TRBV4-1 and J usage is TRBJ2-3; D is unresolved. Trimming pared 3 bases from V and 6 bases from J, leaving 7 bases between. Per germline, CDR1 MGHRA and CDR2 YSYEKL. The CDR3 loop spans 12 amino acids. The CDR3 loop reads CASSQLSDTQYF. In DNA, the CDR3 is TGCGCCAGCAGCCAGTTGTCGGATACGCAGTATTTT.

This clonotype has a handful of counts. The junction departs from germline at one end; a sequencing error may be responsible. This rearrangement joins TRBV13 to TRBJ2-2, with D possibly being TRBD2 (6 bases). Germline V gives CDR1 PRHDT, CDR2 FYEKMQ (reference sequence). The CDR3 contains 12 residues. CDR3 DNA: TGTGCCAGCAGCTCCGATACCGGGGGGCTGTTTTTT. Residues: CASSSDTGGLFF.

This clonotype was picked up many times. CDR3 amino acids: CASSFTDLQGADTEAFF. Written as DNA, the CDR3 is TGTGCCAGCAGTTTTACAGATTTACAGGGGGCCGACACTGAAGCTTTCTTT. This chain uses TRBV12-3 or TRBV12-4 with TRBJ1-1; 9 bases map to TRBD1. This CDR3 comprises 17 residues. V lost 3 bases, J lost 3 bases, and 11 bases stayed unmatched.

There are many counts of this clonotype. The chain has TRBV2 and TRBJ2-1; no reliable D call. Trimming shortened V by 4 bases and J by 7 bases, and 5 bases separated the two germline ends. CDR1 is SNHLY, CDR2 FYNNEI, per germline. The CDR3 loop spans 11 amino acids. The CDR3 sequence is CASSGNNEQFF. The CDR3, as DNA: TGTGCCAGCAGTGGAAATAATGAGCAGTTCTTC.

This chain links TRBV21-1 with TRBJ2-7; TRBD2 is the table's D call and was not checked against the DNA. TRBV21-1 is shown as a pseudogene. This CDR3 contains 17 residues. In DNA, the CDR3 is TGTGCCAGCAGCAAAAGGACTGGCTTGCGTAACTCCTACGAGCAGTACTTC. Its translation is CASSKRTGLRNSYEQYF.

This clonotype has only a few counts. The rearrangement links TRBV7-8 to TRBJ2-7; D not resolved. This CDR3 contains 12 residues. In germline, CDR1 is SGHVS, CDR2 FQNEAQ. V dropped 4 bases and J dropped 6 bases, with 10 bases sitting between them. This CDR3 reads CASSYEGLEQYV. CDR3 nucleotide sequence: TGTGCCAGCAGCTACGAAGGGCTCGAGCAGTACGTC.

In DNA form, the CDR3 reads TGTGCCAGCAGTCCCGGGACAGTTAGCAATCAGCCCCAGCATTTT. Its protein is CASSPGTVSNQPQHF. The chain carries TRBV2 and TRBJ1-5; 7 nucleotides line up with TRBD1. Germline V gives CDR1 SNHLY, CDR2 FYNNEI. This CDR3 is 15 amino acids long. Losses at the gene ends were 5 bases for V and 0 bases for J; bases not matched to a gene: 4.

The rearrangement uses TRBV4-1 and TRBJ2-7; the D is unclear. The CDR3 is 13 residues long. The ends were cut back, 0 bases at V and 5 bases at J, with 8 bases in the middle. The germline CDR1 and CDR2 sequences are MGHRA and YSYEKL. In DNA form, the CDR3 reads TGCGCCAGCAGCCAAGATAGGAGTAACGAGCAGTACGTC. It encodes CASSQDRSNEQYV.

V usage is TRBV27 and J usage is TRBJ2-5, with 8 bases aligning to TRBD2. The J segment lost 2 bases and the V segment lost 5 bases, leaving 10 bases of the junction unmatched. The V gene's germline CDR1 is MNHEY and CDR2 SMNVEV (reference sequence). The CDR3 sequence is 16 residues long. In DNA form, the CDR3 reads TGTGCCAGCAGTCAAGGGGGACTAGGGGTTCAAGAGACCCAGTACTTC. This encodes CASSQGGLGVQETQYF.

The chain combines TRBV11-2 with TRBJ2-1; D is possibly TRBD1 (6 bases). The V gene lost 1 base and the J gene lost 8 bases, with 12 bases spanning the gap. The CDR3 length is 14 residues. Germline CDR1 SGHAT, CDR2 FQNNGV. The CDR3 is CASSLGQGSYEQFF. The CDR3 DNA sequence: TGTGCCAGCAGCTTAGGGCAGGGGAGTTATGAGCAGTTCTTC.

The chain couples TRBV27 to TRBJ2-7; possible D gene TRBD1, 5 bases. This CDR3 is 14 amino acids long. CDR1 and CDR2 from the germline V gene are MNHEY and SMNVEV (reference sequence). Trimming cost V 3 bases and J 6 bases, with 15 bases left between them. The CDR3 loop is CASSLLAGFGEQYV. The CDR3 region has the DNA TGTGCCAGCAGTTTGCTGGCAGGGTTTGGCGAGCAGTACGTC.

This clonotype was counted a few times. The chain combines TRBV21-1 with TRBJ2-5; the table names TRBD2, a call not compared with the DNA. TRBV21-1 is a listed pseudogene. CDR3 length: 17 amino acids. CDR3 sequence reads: CASSKRLARGLRVTQYF. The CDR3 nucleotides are TGTGCCAGCAGCAAACGACTAGCGAGAGGCCTAAGGGTGACCCAGTACTTC.